This T cell receptor (beta chain) originates from a study of cytomegalovirus exposure and HLA in healthy donors (dated by TCRdb to about 2017). About the full investigation: In an earlier analysis of about 560 of the donors, less than 350 Gb of sequence data and some 120 million unique TCR beta sequences from 180 million or so T cells were reported. On average, 235,054 unique TCR beta nucleotide sequences were sequenced per donor among about 400 genotyped donors of the cohort, with around 19% of those sequences being non-productive. The later analysis used no new phenotypic data to find candidate immune exposures, relying instead on TCR beta sequences and their occurrence across donors. The number of typed donors differed by locus: about 620-630 for A, B, C, DRB1 and DQB1; approximately 520 for DQA1; around 580 for DPA1; and around 450 for DPB1. An earlier analysis of more than 450 of the donors used high-throughput TCR beta sequencing to judge whether each TCR beta V gene segment behaved as functional or pseudogenic. A later analysis re-analyzed previously published TCR beta repertoires from 666 donors and added high-resolution HLA genotyping to study TCR occurrence patterns. Using immunosequencing, the study profiled T cell repertoires from around 670 subjects and related those repertoires to cytomegalovirus serostatus. Of the roughly 400 genotyped donors, 75% to 85% were placed in the genetic ancestry cluster associated with self-reported Caucasian donors. Genome-wide SNP genotypes for about 65% of the 666 donors were used in a later genetic analysis, which treated that subset as a discovery cohort. Class I and class II HLA loci were covered by the typing at four-digit resolution. The study was designed to test whether signatures of past pathogen exposure could be identified by cataloging public T cell receptors. Five DR-DQ haplotypes were handled as single units for association and clustering, since linkage in the cohort was strong. Along with the approximately 700-subject first cohort, a separate validation cohort of approximately 110 different subjects was used. An early release covering about 600 HLA-typed donors comprised around 300 gigabases of sequencing data and tens of millions of unique TCR sequences. Donor age, sex, ethnicity and CMV serostatus were collected together with the repertoire data. All discovery cohort repertoires had been generated on a single sequencing platform. High-throughput TCR immunosequencing, statistical association of individual TCRs with disease status, and machine learning were combined to predict cytomegalovirus infection status.

Overall results and qualifications from the work: Cytomegalovirus status was reported to be diagnosed by the classifier with high specificity and sensitivity in both the original and validation cohorts. The authors suggested that the approach could potentially be extended to other disease states and immunological phenotypes. A cluster of highly shared sequence variants was judged likely to represent a technical artifact of the sequencing pipeline. An earlier analysis of several hundred of the donors showed that most TCR beta V segments appeared in productive rearrangements either about 87% or about 30% of the time, which broadly matched IMGT annotations. In a later analysis, HLA-associated TCR beta chains were found to be more clonally expanded and to have lower generation probabilities than equally common non-associated chains. Sequencing depth was assumed to be roughly uniform across donors in the presence/absence analyses, though that assumption may not hold. V-gene and J-gene trimming of TCR beta chains was associated with a missense DCLRE1C variant in a later genetic analysis, and the association was replicated in an independent cohort. A few of the identified cytomegalovirus-associated TCR beta chains were confirmed in vitro to be specific for cytomegalovirus antigens. The cohort was sequenced for TCR beta chains only, and without alpha or paired-chain data the features that could be detected were limited. Immune exposure information for the cohort was limited to CMV serostatus. A further reported finding was that TCR beta sequences accurately predicted the HLA-A and HLA-B alleles for most subjects in the first cohort. A later analysis found that TCR association rates varied across HLA loci, with DRB1 alleles showing the most associated TCRs and HLA-C alleles the fewest. Strong co-occurrence of HLA alleles, especially DR and DQ, made assigning TCR associations to individual alleles difficult. The study listed 150 to 200 TCR beta chains as associated with cytomegalovirus. A later analysis found that most CMV-associated TCR beta chains appeared HLA-restricted, with HLA associations seemingly driven largely by CMV exposure. Most TCR sequences were seen in very few donors, while some public TCRs were found in many individuals. According to a later genetic analysis, donors in an Asian-associated ancestry cluster had fewer N-insertions in productive TCRs than the approximately 670-donor mean. Some 16 rarely observed V segments, including chromosome 9 orphons, were excluded from the earlier analysis of approximately 500 of the donors because counts were too low. In a later analysis, several top co-occurrence clusters were reported to appear linked to parvovirus B19, influenza, CMV and Epstein-Barr virus. Linkage disequilibrium might explain the correlated functional status among segregating V segments, but an unknown experimental factor could not be excluded. A later analysis associated about 17,000 TCR beta sequences with specific HLA alleles at a false discovery rate of 0.05. Some IMGT-functional V segments, including TRBV6-2 and TRBV6-3, could not be told apart with the 87-base-pair reads, so those segments were excluded. HLA typing was unavailable for some donors at each locus, so association tests used only the typed subset.

As encoded in the germline V gene (reference sequence), CDR1 is MNHEY while CDR2 is SMNVEV. The CDR3 holds 15 amino acids from the cysteine to the phenylalanine. Solely the CDR3 DNA is kept, with 45 bases framed from the first base. V sheds 2 bases and J sheds 0 bases, leaving 10 bases between their ends. A remark on this clone: What antigen it recognizes has not been identified. Base qualities are not recorded, but no much larger clone differs from it by a single base.

The method behind the library was the immunoSEQ multiplex PCR assay. The multiplex PCR relied on a mix of 60 forward primers for TCR Vbeta segments and 13 reverse primers for TCR Jbeta segments. The CDR3 region of rearranged TCR beta genes was amplified from genomic DNA by a multiplex PCR assay. The amplified TCR beta libraries were sequenced on the Illumina HiSeq System as 87-base-pair reads. The original pipeline was this. In a later analysis, roughly 80 million unique TCR beta chains were counted across the approximately 640 repertoires, and about 10 million of these chains were shared by at least two donors. To remove PCR and sequencing errors, raw reads were error-corrected and collapsed into unique sequences using a nearest-neighbor algorithm that merged closely related sequences. V, D and J gene segments were assigned by aligning CDR3 sequences to IMGT reference sequences. For a sequence to be retained, at least a six-nucleotide match to both a V gene segment and a J gene segment was required. A rearrangement counted as productive if the CDR3 had no stop codons and remained in frame with V and J, and every other rearrangement counted as non-productive. CDR3 was defined according to IMGT convention as the region running from the second conserved V-encoded cysteine to the conserved J-encoded phenylalanine. Sequences without an unambiguous match to a single V gene segment were excluded from the earlier analysis of several hundred of the donors. In an earlier analysis of several hundred of the donors, V segments were called functional above 56.7% productive rearrangements and were called segregating when the between-donor standard deviation exceeded 5%. A statistical classification framework was built to diagnose cytomegalovirus status from the catalog of TCR beta chain sequences. In a later analysis, TCR nucleotide sequences were compared against IMGT/GENE-DB human TR gene sequences so that V and J genes could be assigned. A later analysis assigned CDR3 sequences and most-parsimonious VDJ recombination scenarios with the TCRdist pipeline. A later analysis defined each TCR beta chain by its CDR3 amino acid sequence plus V-gene family, and excluded reads lacking a unique V-gene family. In a later analysis, some 600 highly shared, low-generation-probability nucleotide sequences were removed to address suspected cross-contamination and a sequencing artifact. In a later analysis, a clonal expansion index for each public chain was calculated from normalized within-repertoire ranks of inferred template counts. In a later analysis, generation probabilities were computed with a VDJ recombination model fitted to out-of-frame rearrangements, and the resulting probabilities were checked against IGoR. In a later analysis, hypergeometric tests were used to score TCR-TCR, TCR-HLA and TCR-CMV co-occurrence, with a repertoire-size bias correction applied to TCR pairs. A later analysis estimated false discovery rates by permuting HLA or CMV assignments 20 times. In a later analysis, co-occurring TCRs were grouped using DBSCAN, with TCRdist sequence similarity added in when clustering inside HLA-allele-positive subsets. Co-occurrence clustering excluded repertoires with fewer than 30,000 or more than 120,000 public chains, plus five with anomalous nucleotide sharing. Not all clones reach the TCRdb copy of this immuneACCESS table, which keeps in-frame sequences only. Checked studies attribute under half of the gap to unresolved V genes and leave the rest unexplained. That table is the source of V, J and clone size, and D and trimming were worked out from the DNA. The sample contains around 210,000 clones, under 85% of them found a single time. Of the sample, 1.7% is held by the ten largest clones.

The cohort consisted of some 730 healthy bone marrow donors. All cohort members were sampled while nominally healthy, although unrecorded immune exposures were likely present. The donor tested CMV seronegative and was one of the 352 seronegative cohort members. A peripheral blood sample was collected from each donor, and TCR beta sequencing was performed on peripheral blood mononuclear cells. The Qiagen DNeasy Blood Extraction Kit was used to extract genomic DNA from the blood cell samples. The TCR comes from a man aged 50-60 years in good health and CMV-seronegative. Sequencing input: PBMCs. The chain employs TRBV27 and TRBJ1-1; the D gene is perhaps TRBD1, from 5 matching bases. The nucleotides read TGTGCCAGCAGTTTAATGGGACTCATGAACACTGAAGCTTTCTTT. It encodes CASSLMGLMNTEAFF.